These 6 T cell receptor beta chains share one sample of origin, sequenced in a study of cytomegalovirus exposure and HLA in healthy donors. The PCR made use of 60 Vbeta and 13 Jbeta primers. Sequencing was performed with immunoSEQ multiplex PCR; in TCRdb, only in-frame clones are kept and a portion is missing. The sample consists of approximately 88,000 clones, 70% to 80% of them appearing once. Sequencing was done on a sample of PBMCs. These receptors came from a man in his thirties or forties in good health and CMV-seronegative.

This clone was recorded only once. J is TRBJ2-3 and V is TRBV11-2, with D possibly matching TRBD1 (7 bases). The CDR3 is made up of 16 amino acids. With 0 bases removed from V and 4 bases from J, the gap between germline ends came to 14 bases. Germline assignment: CDR1 SGHAT and CDR2 FQNNGV. CDR3 loop: CASSLEVPGGPDTQYF. The CDR3 coding sequence is TGTGCCAGCAGCTTAGAGGTTCCAGGGGGGCCAGATACGCAGTATTTT.

V usage is TRBV27 and J usage is TRBJ2-1; D may be TRBD2 (6 bases). Germline values: CDR1 MNHEY, CDR2 SMNVEV (reference sequence). CDR3 length equals 14 residues. The ends were cut back, 6 bases at V and 7 bases at J, with 16 bases in the middle. In nucleotides, the CDR3 is TGTGCCAGCAGGCCCACTACGGGAGAGAATGAGCAGTTCTTC. Protein product: CASRPTTGENEQFF.

The CDR3 reads CASSSTGTLPYEQYF. In nucleotides, the CDR3 is TGTGCCAGCAGCTCCACCGGGACACTCCCCTACGAGCAGTACTTC. The chain employs TRBV7-6 and TRBJ2-7, with D possibly matching TRBD1 (6 bases). V was clipped by 4 bases and J by 2 bases, with 15 bases between them. The CDR3 extends over 15 amino acids. The germline CDR1 and CDR2 sequences are SGHVS and FNYEAQ. Looking up the rest from reference TRBV7-6 and TRBJ2-7 gives the full variable domain: GAGVSQSPRYKVTKRGQDVALRCDPISGHVSLYWYRQALGQGPEFLTYFNYEAQQDKSGLPNDRFSAERPEGSISTLTIQRTEQRDSAMYRCASSSTGTLPYEQYFGPGTRLTVT.

The table lists this clone with a few counts. J is TRBJ1-2 and V is TRBV5-1, with 8 bases matching TRBD1. The CDR3 loop spans 14 amino acids. Germline trimming cut 2 bases from V and 8 bases from J; bases unmatched to any gene: 8. Germline V CDR1 and CDR2: SGHRS, YFSETQ. CDR3 sequence: CASSFATGEQGYTF. In DNA, the CDR3 is TGCGCCAGCAGCTTCGCGACAGGGGAGCAAGGCTACACCTTC. Supplemented by reference TRBV5-1 and TRBJ1-2, the full variable domain reads KAGVTQTPRYLIKTRGQQVTLSCSPISGHRSVSWYQQTPGQGLQFLFEYFSETQRNKGNFPGRFSGRQFSNSRSEMNVSTLELGDSALYLCASSFATGEQGYTFGSGTRLTVV.

The chain recombines TRBV7-8 with TRBJ2-7; D ambiguous. This CDR3 region has 14 residues. In germline, CDR1 is SGHVS, CDR2 FQNEAQ. Trimming stripped 0 bases from V and 1 base from J, with 7 bases between. The CDR3: CASSLALQSYEQYF. The CDR3 DNA reads TGTGCCAGCAGCTTAGCGTTGCAGTCCTACGAGCAGTACTTC.

This clone has a handful of counts. The same CDR3 arises from other DNA sequences in this sample as well. This rearrangement joins TRBV9 to TRBJ2-2; D gene unclear. The germline gives CDR1 SGDLS, CDR2 YYNGEE. V was shortened by 0 bases and J by 7 bases, with 4 bases between the two germline ends. The CDR3 extends over 12 amino acids. The CDR3 is CASSVVNGELFF. The DNA of the CDR3 is TGTGCCAGCAGCGTAGTCAACGGGGAGCTGTTTTTT.